This is a list of T cell receptor beta chains from one sample in a study of blood T cell repertoires in COVID-19. This table comes from immunoSEQ multiplex PCR, and its TCRdb copy is limited to in-frame clones, with some not included. The sample consists of roughly 91,000 clones, roughly 86% of them appearing once. The sample comprised peripheral blood. The receptors come from a woman aged 80 or over with acute or convalescent COVID-19. CDR3s include the opening cysteine and the closing phenylalanine or tryptophan. Not all rows give a size; the values are once, few, many and, for expanded clones, a class.

v_gene,abundance,CDR3aa
TRBV12-3/TRBV12-4,few,CASSLSREQYF
TRBV5-1,NA,CASSSGAGQGLQYF
TRBV2,NA,CASSVAGARFTGNTEAFF
TRBV4-2,once,CASSLLGRPEQYF
TRBV28,NA,CASSLLQGSDYEQYF
TRBV25-1,few,CASTAGVNTEAFF
TRBV14,NA,CASSQDGDQPQHF
TRBV2,NA,CASSDQTLGTEAFF
TRBV7-7,once,CASSLGGPRLGNSPLHF
TRBV11-3,NA,CASSQQPGQGKYF
TRBV27,few,CASSHYTPSGSGYEQYF
TRBV19,few,CASAADRATRNTIYF
TRBV18,NA,CASSRLAETSTDTQYF
TRBV6-5,NA,CASGLDSGEQYF
TRBV28,NA,CASSLPFGTGDYEQYF
TRBV2,NA,CASTEGGQGREDTQYF
TRBV29-1,NA,CSVDQGQKSNYGYTF
TRBV19,NA,CASSSRHLNTEAFF
TRBV28,NA,CASSLEGRAFF
TRBV9,NA,CASSTGAGNTIYF
TRBV19,NA,CASKSRETNEQFF
TRBV29-1,NA,CSADSYGGTQYF
TRBV23-1,NA,CASNGQRRNTGELFF
TRBV28,NA,CASSPRLGREGEAFF
TRBV24-1,NA,CATSDSRQGPNYGYTF
TRBV6-5,NA,CASSYSGGGEGTQYF
TRBV6-2/TRBV6-3,NA,CASSPAIAGLSQGGELFF
TRBV6-5,few,CASSYSFQGNTEAFF
TRBV14,NA,CASSPTGYGYTF
TRBV5-6,NA,CASSLGVDSTYEQYF
TRBV4-2,NA,CASSQDPGAGGNTEAFF
TRBV2,NA,CASQPLPGTEAFF
TRBV18,few,CASSPGGYGYTF
TRBV6-1,NA,CASSELVGSQETQYF
TRBV7-9,NA,CASSLGDRANSPLHF
TRBV6-6,NA,CASSSGQEQYF
TRBV25-1,NA,CASSEGAGRSHGYTF
TRBV14,NA,CASSYQEQGYGYTF
TRBV5-1,NA,CASSLAGQAQGYTF
TRBV11-3,NA,CASSPDSSSYNEQFF
TRBV2,NA,CASSAQGFYEQYF
TRBV5-6,once,CASSLVISVQETQYF
TRBV9,once,CASSRTGAAYEQYF
TRBV7-2,NA,CASSPDPGGDSPLHF
TRBV9,NA,CASSVYQGIGNTEAFF
TRBV19,few,CASRQQDILFF
TRBV3-1/TRBV3-2,once,CASSRAGGRETQYF
TRBV5-1,NA,CASSPGTSSETQYF
TRBV6-5,NA,CASSPDLKPLSRYTF
TRBV28,NA,CARGHGDSSYEQYF
TRBV28,NA,CASSLEFTEAFF